Judged by abundance, the clone carrying this T cell receptor beta chain is medium-sized. Its antigen is not known. TCRdb analysed the 5' RACE reads with MiXCR anew, one entry per CDR3 protein. Among fewer than 100,000 distinct CDR3 sequences listed, approximately 20% were seen once. Specified time point: blood at routine non-recurrence follow-up after resection. The data derive from a study of spatial heterogeneity in lung cancer. Study-level background: The donor group consisted of over 60 patients who had untreated, early-stage non-small cell lung cancer. In raw reads, more than 9.5 appearances on average were recorded for each unique TCR and UMI combination.

General study results and limits: Among blood samples, ubiquitous expanded tumor TCRs appeared more at resection than at follow-up.

CDR1 is SNHLY and CDR2 is FYNNEI in the germline V gene. With 3 bases removed from V and 1 base from J, the gap between germline ends came to 6 bases. The CDR3 is 13 residues long. The chain recombines TRBV2 with TRBJ1-1, with no clear D. Specimen: PBMCs, collected at follow-up. This receptor was identified in a male donor with early-stage non-small cell lung cancer. In DNA form, the CDR3 reads TGTGCCAGCAGTGAGTCAGCGAACACTGAAGCTTTCTTT. The encoded protein is CASSESANTEAFF.